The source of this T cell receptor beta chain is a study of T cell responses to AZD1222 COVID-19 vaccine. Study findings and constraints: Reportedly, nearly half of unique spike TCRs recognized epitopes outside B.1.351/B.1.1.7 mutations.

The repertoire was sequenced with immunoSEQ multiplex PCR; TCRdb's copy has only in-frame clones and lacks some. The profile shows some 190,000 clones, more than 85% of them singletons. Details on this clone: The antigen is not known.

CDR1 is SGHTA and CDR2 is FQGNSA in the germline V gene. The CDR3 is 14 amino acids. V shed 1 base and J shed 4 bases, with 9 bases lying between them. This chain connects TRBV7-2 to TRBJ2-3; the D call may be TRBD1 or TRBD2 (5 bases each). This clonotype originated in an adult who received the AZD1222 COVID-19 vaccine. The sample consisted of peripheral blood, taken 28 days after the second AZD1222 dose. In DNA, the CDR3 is TGTGCCAGCAGCTTAGGGAGGACACCAGATACGCAGTATTTT. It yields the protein CASSLGRTPDTQYF.